Presented here are 26 T cell receptor beta chains from one specimen sequenced in a study of radiotherapy plus CTLA-4 blockade in lung cancer. Data came from immunoSEQ multiplex PCR; TCRdb stores just in-frame clones and leaves some out. The data hold some 70,000 clones, with around 80% observed a single time. Specimen: peripheral blood, collected from a patient treated with radiotherapy plus ipilimumab. Receptors originate from a human donor with non-small cell lung cancer who had a complete response to radiotherapy plus ipilimumab.

This chain connects TRBV29-1 to TRBJ2-3; D is ambiguous. Germline CDR1 SQVTM, CDR2 ANQGSEA. Trimming left V 7 bases short and J 3 bases short, with 11 bases between. The CDR3 covers 12 residues. The CDR3 sequence is CSADGLTDTQYF. The CDR3 nucleotides are TGCAGCGCAGACGGGTTAACAGATACGCAGTATTTT.

This chain connects TRBV11-3 to TRBJ2-1; tentatively, D is TRBD2 (6 bases). V lost 5 bases and J lost 0, with 14 bases in between. Germline loops: CDR1 SGHNT, CDR2 YENEEA. The CDR3 runs to 16 residues. The chain's CDR3 is CASSRRSGSSYNEQFF. CDR3 bases: TGTGCCAGCAGCCGCCGTAGCGGAAGCTCCTACAATGAGCAGTTCTTC.

For this clone: A junction end diverges from the germline sequence, so it may reflect a read error. The chain links TRBV7-7 to TRBJ2-5; unclear D gene. The CDR3 runs 12 residues. Germline lookup yields CDR1 SSHAT and CDR2 FNYEAQ (reference sequence). The CDR3 DNA reads TGTGCTAGCAGCTCAGAAAGAGATACCCAGTACTTC. Translating it yields CASSSERDTQYF.

In this sample, this clone turned up once. V is TRBV11-3 and J is TRBJ2-3; D is possibly TRBD2 (6 bases). The CDR3 is 16 residues long. Per germline, CDR1 SGHNT and CDR2 YENEEA. Trimming shortened V by 1 base and J by 0 bases, and 11 bases separated the two germline ends. The CDR3 sequence: CASSLGGTPSTDTQYF. The CDR3 region has the DNA TGTGCCAGCAGCTTAGGAGGGACTCCAAGCACAGATACGCAGTATTTT.

V gene TRBV18 combines with J gene TRBJ2-4; D unclear. V was pared by 0 bases and J by 0 bases, with 12 bases between. The CDR3 spans 17 residues. The germline CDR1 and CDR2 sequences are KGHSH and LQKENI. DNA of the CDR3: TGTGCCAGCTCACCACCGGGCAGTCTACTAGCCAAAAACATTCAGTACTTC. It is translated as CASSPPGSLLAKNIQYF.

CDR3 region: CASSIEMNTEAFF. CDR3 DNA: TGTGCCAGCAGCATCGAAATGAACACTGAAGCTTTCTTT. The V call is TRBV7-9, the J call TRBJ1-1; D gene ambiguous. Germline-derived CDR1 and CDR2 are SEHNR and FQNEAQ (reference sequence). The CDR3 has 13 residues. Trimming cost V 5 bases and J 0 bases, with 7 bases left between them.

The gene calls are TRBV18 and TRBJ2-7, with D unresolved. Germline V gene sequence: CDR1 KGHSH, CDR2 LQKENI. V lost 6 bases and J 5 bases, leaving 11 bases between the germline ends. There are 12 residues in the CDR3. The DNA of the CDR3 is TGTGCCAGCTCTGCTACCCTAAACGAGCAGTACTTC. Its protein is CASSATLNEQYF.

This clone was counted between two and nine times. The chain joins TRBV5-5 to TRBJ2-7; D gene unclear. The CDR3 totals 15 residues. Trimming removed 0 bases from V and 2 bases from J, with 12 bases in between. The V gene's germline CDR1 is SGHKS and CDR2 YYEKEE (reference sequence). CDR3 sequence (DNA): TGTGCCAGCAGCTTGGGTCCCAAGAAAACCTACGAGCAGTACGTC. Protein sequence: CASSLGPKKTYEQYV.

The chain joins TRBV5-1 to TRBJ1-6; the D gene is possibly TRBD1 (5 bases). V was shortened by 2 bases and J by 9 bases, with 12 bases between the two germline ends. This CDR3 region has 14 residues. Germline assignment: CDR1 SGHRS and CDR2 YFSETQ. The CDR3 here is CASSLGVGSSPLHF. CDR3 nucleotide sequence: TGCGCCAGCAGCTTAGGGGTCGGGAGTTCACCCCTCCACTTT.

This chain uses TRBV6-1 with TRBJ2-7; D not certain. CDR3 length: 14 residues. The V end was cut by 1 base, the J end by 0 bases, with 7 bases between. The germline V gene encodes CDR1 MNHNS and CDR2 SASEGT. In nucleotides, the CDR3 is TGTGCCAGCAGTGAAGTCAGGAGCTCCTACGAGCAGTACTTC. It yields the protein CASSEVRSSYEQYF.

This chain links TRBV7-2 with TRBJ2-7; 9 nucleotides align to TRBD2. Germline V gene data show CDR1 as SGHTA and CDR2 as FQGNSA. V gave up 5 bases and J gave up 2 bases; unmatched junction bases: 10. The CDR3 contains 16 residues. DNA for the CDR3: TGTGCCAGCAGCCCCTGGGGTAGCGGGGGCCCCTACGAGCAGTACTTC. It encodes CASSPWGSGGPYEQYF.

The chain recombines TRBV29-1 with TRBJ1-5, with D possibly TRBD1 on 5 matching bases. This CDR3 comprises 14 residues. Trimming pared 5 bases from V and 0 bases from J, leaving 11 bases between. Germline CDR1 reads SQVTM; CDR2 reads ANQGSEA. CDR3 DNA sequence: TGCAGCGTTAGGGGCACCAATAGCAATCAGCCCCAGCATTTT. Translation gives CSVRGTNSNQPQHF.

The chain employs TRBV5-1 and TRBJ2-3; 9 bases agree with TRBD1. CDR1 SGHRS and CDR2 YFSETQ come from the germline V gene. The CDR3 spans 15 residues. The trim removed 4 bases at V and 2 bases at J, leaving 5 bases unmatched. CDR3: CASSTDRGDTDTQYF. The CDR3 DNA sequence: TGCGCCAGCAGCACAGACAGGGGGGACACAGATACGCAGTATTTT.

The rearrangement joins TRBV11-2 to TRBJ2-7, with unresolved D. The CDR3 has 12 residues. The V and J ends lost 2 bases and 4 bases respectively, with 6 bases between them. Germline assignment: CDR1 SGHAT and CDR2 FQNNGV. The CDR3 region is CASSLTVYEQYV. In DNA form, the CDR3 reads TGTGCCAGCAGCTTAACGGTTTACGAGCAGTACGTC.

The rearrangement joins TRBV5-6 to TRBJ1-1; the D gene is possibly TRBD1 (6 bases). This CDR3 contains 14 residues. Germline V gives CDR1 SGHDT, CDR2 YYEEEE. Trimming left V 0 bases short and J 12 bases short, with 18 bases between. In nucleotides, the CDR3 is TGTGCCAGCAGCTTGGGGGACACCCAACTCCGTACTTTCTTT. Its protein is CASSLGDTQLRTFF.

This chain connects TRBV29-1 to TRBJ2-1; 8 positions agree with TRBD2. V was clipped by 0 bases and J by 4 bases; unmatched bases: 8. CDR1 and CDR2 (germline): SQVTM, ANQGSEA. This CDR3 region has 16 residues. CDR3 residues: CSVEDRREGLYNEQFF. The CDR3 DNA is TGCAGCGTTGAAGATCGCCGGGAGGGCCTGTACAATGAGCAGTTCTTC.

The V gene is TRBV5-4, the J gene TRBJ1-2; 9 positions agree with TRBD1. The CDR3 spans 15 residues. Germline CDR1 and CDR2: SGHNT and YYREEE (reference sequence). V shed 4 bases and J 10 bases; nucleotides not matched to a gene: 14. The CDR3: CASSGGGQGNTHYTF. CDR3 coding DNA: TGTGCCAGCAGCGGGGGGGGACAGGGAAACACGCACTACACCTTC.

V and J are TRBV10-3 and TRBJ1-3; D perhaps matches TRBD1 (6 bases). CDR1 ENHRY and CDR2 SYGVKD come from the germline V gene. The CDR3 consists of 14 residues. Trimming took off 6 bases at V and 0 bases at J, with 9 bases between the two ends. The CDR3 sequence is CAIRAGASGNTIYF. The CDR3 bases are TGTGCCATCAGGGCGGGGGCCTCTGGAAACACCATATATTTT.

The rearrangement uses TRBV7-2 and TRBJ1-2; D is uncertain. The CDR3 has 12 amino acids. Germline-derived CDR1 and CDR2 are SGHTA and FQGNSA. V lost 3 bases, J lost 0 bases, and 2 bases lay in between. The CDR3 is CASSFSNYGYTF. The CDR3 nucleotides read TGTGCCAGCAGCTTCTCTAACTATGGCTACACCTTC.

The J gene is TRBJ2-3, the V gene TRBV30; D perhaps matches TRBD2 (6 bases). Trimming removed 5 bases from V and 1 base from J, with 10 bases in between. The germline V gene encodes CDR1 GTSNPN and CDR2 SVGIG (reference sequence). The CDR3 totals 13 residues. DNA of the CDR3: TGTGCCTGGCTAGCGAGTCGCACAGATACGCAGTATTTT. Translated: CAWLASRTDTQYF. The full variable domain, with the rest looked up from reference TRBV30 and TRBJ2-3, is SQTIHQWPATLVQPVGSPLSLECTVEGTSNPNLYWYRQAAGRGLQLLFYSVGIGQISSEVPQNLSASRPQDRQFILSSKKLLLSDSGFYLCAWLASRTDTQYFGPGTRLTVL.

This sequence joins TRBV15 and TRBJ2-1; TRBD1 matches at 7 bases. Germline CDR1 LNHNV, CDR2 YYDKDF (reference sequence). V lost 5 bases, J lost 4 bases, and 14 bases stayed unmatched. This CDR3 comprises 17 residues. The chain's CDR3 is CATSVYEGARYYNEQFF. The CDR3 coding sequence is TGTGCCACCAGCGTATATGAGGGGGCACGCTATTACAATGAGCAGTTCTTC.

The V gene is TRBV15, the J gene TRBJ1-5; no clear D gene. Trimming took off 3 bases at V and 2 bases at J, with 20 bases between the two ends. Germline-derived CDR1 and CDR2 are LNHNV and YYDKDF (reference sequence). This CDR3 has 18 amino acids. CDR3 protein: CATSSTLWAAPGNQPQHF. In DNA form, the CDR3 reads TGTGCCACCAGCAGTACCTTATGGGCCGCCCCTGGCAATCAGCCCCAGCATTTT.

The J gene is TRBJ2-6, the V gene TRBV2; D call uncertain. CDR1 SNHLY and CDR2 FYNNEI come from the germline V gene. CDR3 length equals 16 residues. V lost 2 bases to trimming and J lost 0 bases, with 8 bases between them. The CDR3 coding sequence is TGTGCCAGCAGTGAACCCACAATCTCTGGGGCCAACGTCCTGACTTTC. This codes for CASSEPTISGANVLTF.

A word on this clone: At one of its ends the junction is not consistent with the germline gene, which may arise from a read error. The rearrangement uses TRBV27 and TRBJ2-1; a possible D gene is TRBD2 (5 bases). CDR3 length: 14 amino acids. The V gene's germline CDR1 is MNHEY and CDR2 SMNVEV (reference sequence). CDR3 bases: TGTACCAGCAGTTACGTCGGGGTAAACAATGAGCAGTTCTTC. It translates to CTSSYVGVNNEQFF.

The chain recombines TRBV2 with TRBJ2-3; no clear D. CDR3 length: 11 residues. Germline CDR1 reads SNHLY; CDR2 reads FYNNEI. The V end lost 9 bases, the J end lost 5 bases, and 9 bases lay between the germline ends. This chain's CDR3 is CARTPGDTQYF. The CDR3 DNA follows: TGTGCCAGGACCCCGGGAGATACGCAGTATTTT.

The chain combines TRBV6-6 with TRBJ1-2, with D possibly being TRBD1 (6 bases). CDR1 MNHNY and CDR2 SVGAGI come from the germline V gene (reference sequence). V was pared by 6 bases and J by 4 bases, with 15 bases between. This CDR3 contains 14 residues. CDR3 protein: CASRHRDPFYGYTF. The CDR3 coding sequence is TGTGCCAGCAGGCACAGGGATCCCTTCTATGGCTACACCTTC.